This T cell receptor beta chain comes out of a study of blood T cell repertoires in COVID-19. Study-wide background: COVID-19 samples, acute and convalescent, were from the United States, Italy and Spain.

TCRdb keeps only in-frame clones here, not all; method: immunoSEQ multiplex PCR. The sample yields around 270,000 clones, 85% to 90% seen once. The junction had 3 bases not matched to a gene; V was cut back by 5 bases and J by 6 bases. The CDR3 runs to 13 residues. From germline, CDR1 is MNHEY and CDR2 SMNVEV (reference sequence). The V call is TRBV27, the J call TRBJ1-5, with TRBD1 matching over 8 bases. The sample taken for sequencing was peripheral blood. The sequence derives from a man aged 35-49 years with acute or convalescent COVID-19. CDR3 loop: CASSPDRVQPQHF. The CDR3 coding sequence is TGTGCCAGCAGTCCGGACAGGGTTCAGCCCCAGCATTTT.